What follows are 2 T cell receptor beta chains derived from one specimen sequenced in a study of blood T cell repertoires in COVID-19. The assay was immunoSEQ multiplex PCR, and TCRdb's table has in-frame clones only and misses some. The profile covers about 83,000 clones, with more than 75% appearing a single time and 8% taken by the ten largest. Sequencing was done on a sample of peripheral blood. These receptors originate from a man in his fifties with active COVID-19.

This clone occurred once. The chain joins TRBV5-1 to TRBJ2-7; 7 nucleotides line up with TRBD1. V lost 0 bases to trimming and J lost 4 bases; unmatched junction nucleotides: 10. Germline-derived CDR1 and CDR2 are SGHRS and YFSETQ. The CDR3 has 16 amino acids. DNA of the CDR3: TGCGCCAGCAGCTTGGATCCGACAGGGAGAGATTACGAGCAGTACTTC. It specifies CASSLDPTGRDYEQYF.

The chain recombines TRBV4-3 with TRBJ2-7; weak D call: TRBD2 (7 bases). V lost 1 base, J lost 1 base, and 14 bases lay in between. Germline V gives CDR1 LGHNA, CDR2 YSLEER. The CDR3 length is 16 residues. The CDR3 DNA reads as TGCGCCAGCAGCCAAGTTCTTAAGGGGGGGTCCTACGAGCAGTACTTC. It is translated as CASSQVLKGGSYEQYF.